These T cell receptor beta chains were read from a single sample in a study of blood T cell repertoires in COVID-19. Method: immunoSEQ multiplex PCR; TCRdb's copy keeps in-frame clones and lacks some. Of over 9,000 clones in the sample, roughly nine tenths were seen once. Sequencing was carried out using peripheral blood. The receptors stem from a man in his fifties or sixties with acute or convalescent COVID-19. The CDR3 runs from the conserved cysteine through the conserved F or W. D genes are given only for firm matches. Clone size appears in some rows only: once, few, many, or a class for an expanded clone.

clone size	D gene	V gene	J gene	CDR3 protein
NA	TRBD1	TRBV10-1	TRBJ1-1	CASRTDRGMNTEAFF
NA	NA	TRBV10-3	TRBJ2-7	CALKEGLSSYEQYF
NA	TRBD1	TRBV7-8	TRBJ2-7	CASSLRQGASYEQYF
NA	TRBD1	TRBV6-1	TRBJ2-5	CASSEEMGTGRSEYF
NA	NA	TRBV13	TRBJ2-1	CASSLGVLHEQFF
NA	TRBD1	TRBV19	TRBJ2-1	CASSTTGTGYNEQFF
NA	NA	TRBV28	TRBJ1-2	CASTRTAFYGYTF
NA	NA	TRBV21-1	TRBJ1-4	CACPASPGWGTAGEKLFF
NA	NA	TRBV4-2	TRBJ1-4	CASSQVINEKLFF
NA	NA	TRBV5-5	TRBJ1-6	CASSFPGIQRKNNYNSPLHF
NA	NA	TRBV28	TRBJ1-1	CASLTDMNTEAFF
NA	NA	TRBV5-6	TRBJ1-2	CASSLRFDTNYGYTF
NA	TRBD1	TRBV6-6	TRBJ1-4	CASTPGQITTNEKLFF
NA	NA	TRBV28	TRBJ2-5	CASSLFLETQYF
NA	TRBD1	TRBV5-1	TRBJ1-6	CASSSGQGTSPLHF
NA	NA	TRBV4-3	TRBJ1-4	CASSQEPVGSATNEKLFF
NA	TRBD2	TRBV4-2	TRBJ2-3	CASSQEIPGLAGGSTDTQYF
NA	TRBD2	TRBV6-2/TRBV6-3	TRBJ2-7	CASSYDGGSSYEQYF
NA	TRBD2	TRBV11-2	TRBJ2-1	CASSLDRWGLAGDNEQFF
NA	NA	TRBV11-2	TRBJ2-3	CASTPEWSTDTQYF
NA	NA	TRBV24-1	TRBJ1-6	CATSDDTQNSPLHF
NA	TRBD1	TRBV5-6	TRBJ1-4	CASSLRLGQGTEKLFF
NA	TRBD2	TRBV10-2	TRBJ2-3	CASSESSGKSDTQYF
NA	NA	TRBV4-1	TRBJ2-5	CASSQDGTLSPKTQYF
NA	NA	TRBV28	TRBJ1-2	CASSLTTGSFYGYTF
NA	NA	TRBV10-3	TRBJ1-1	CATGRANTEAFF
NA	NA	TRBV5-4	TRBJ1-2	CASSLRTANYGYTF
NA	NA	TRBV30	TRBJ1-3	CAWSPGTPSIYF
NA	NA	TRBV6-5	TRBJ1-5	CASRNRERGNQPQHF
NA	NA	TRBV28	TRBJ1-2	CASSSLYGYTF
NA	TRBD1	TRBV6-4	TRBJ2-2	CASSEGNRGQSGELFF
NA	TRBD1	TRBV7-2	TRBJ1-4	CASSSQVGGASEKLFF
NA	TRBD1	TRBV6-2/TRBV6-3	TRBJ1-5	CASSYAAGGDQPQHF
NA	NA	TRBV30	TRBJ2-1	CAWSVVLAFSNEQFF
NA	NA	TRBV7-2	TRBJ1-2	CASSPSSGLMGYTF
NA	NA	TRBV7-9	TRBJ1-1	CASSFRGNTEAFF
NA	TRBD1	TRBV5-1	TRBJ1-2	CASSLRTGGRHYGYTF
NA	NA	TRBV7-9	TRBJ1-1	CASGPTGTEAFF
NA	TRBD2	TRBV6-1	TRBJ2-3	CASSEVSGTSGPGWRTDTQYF
NA	NA	TRBV2	TRBJ2-7	CATPRETGEQYF
NA	NA	TRBV6-4	TRBJ2-2	CASTAGHENTGELFF
NA	TRBD2	TRBV7-2	TRBJ2-7	CASSLLAGVSSYEQYF
NA	NA	TRBV30	TRBJ1-1	CAWSVLGNTEAFF
few	NA	TRBV10-3	TRBJ2-7	CAISSLTIPYEQYF
medium-sized	NA	TRBV10-1	TRBJ1-1	CATRENTEAFF
NA	NA	TRBV2	TRBJ1-2	CASSREDYGYTF
NA	TRBD2	TRBV5-1	TRBJ2-2	CASRNQGLGSTGELFF
NA	TRBD1	TRBV5-4	TRBJ1-1	CASGTGGLGTEAFF
NA	TRBD1	TRBV27	TRBJ2-7	CASSPPGQGIEQYF
few	NA	TRBV7-2	TRBJ2-2	CASSAGLFLYTGELFF
NA	NA	TRBV7-9	TRBJ1-5	CASSRAEQPQHF
NA	TRBD1	TRBV4-1	TRBJ1-6	CASSQSILGQGNSPLHF
NA	NA	TRBV28	TRBJ1-4	CASSLARDREKLFF
NA	NA	TRBV3-1/TRBV3-2	TRBJ2-2	CASSLSSGDTGELFF
NA	TRBD1	TRBV2	TRBJ1-3	CASSDGQGNSGNTIYF
NA	TRBD1	TRBV5-5	TRBJ2-5	CASSQTGYPQETQYF